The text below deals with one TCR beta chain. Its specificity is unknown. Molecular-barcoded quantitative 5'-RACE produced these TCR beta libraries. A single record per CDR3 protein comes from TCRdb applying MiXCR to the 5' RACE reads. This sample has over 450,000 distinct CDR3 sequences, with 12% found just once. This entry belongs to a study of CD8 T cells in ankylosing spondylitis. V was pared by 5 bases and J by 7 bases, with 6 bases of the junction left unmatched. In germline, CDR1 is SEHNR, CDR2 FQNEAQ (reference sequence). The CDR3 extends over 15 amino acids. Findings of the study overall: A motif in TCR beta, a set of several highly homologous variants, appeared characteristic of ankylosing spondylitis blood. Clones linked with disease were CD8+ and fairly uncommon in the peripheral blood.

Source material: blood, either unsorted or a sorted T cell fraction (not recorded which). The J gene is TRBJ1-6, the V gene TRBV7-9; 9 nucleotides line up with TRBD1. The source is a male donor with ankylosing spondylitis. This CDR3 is CASSPQDRGNSPLHF. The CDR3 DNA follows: TGTGCCAGCAGCCCACAGGACAGGGGAAATTCACCCCTCCACTTT.